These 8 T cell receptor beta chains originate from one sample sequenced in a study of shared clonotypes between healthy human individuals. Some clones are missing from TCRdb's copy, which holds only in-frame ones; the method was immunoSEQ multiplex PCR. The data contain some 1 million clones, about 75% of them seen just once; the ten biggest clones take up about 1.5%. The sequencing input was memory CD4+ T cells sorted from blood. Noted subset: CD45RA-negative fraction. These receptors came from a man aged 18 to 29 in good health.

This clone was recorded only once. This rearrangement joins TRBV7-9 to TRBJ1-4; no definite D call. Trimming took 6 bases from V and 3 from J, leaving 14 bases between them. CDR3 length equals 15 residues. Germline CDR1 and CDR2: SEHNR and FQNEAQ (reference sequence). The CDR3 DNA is TGTGCCAGCAGGACATCAGAAGGGCCTAATGAAAAACTGTTTTTT. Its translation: CASRTSEGPNEKLFF.

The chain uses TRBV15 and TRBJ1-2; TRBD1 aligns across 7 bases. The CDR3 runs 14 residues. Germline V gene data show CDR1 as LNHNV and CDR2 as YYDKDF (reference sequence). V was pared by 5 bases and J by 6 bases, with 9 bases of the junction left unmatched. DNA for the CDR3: TGTGCCACCAGCGCTAAGGGGGCATATAATGGCTACACCTTC. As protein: CATSAKGAYNGYTF.

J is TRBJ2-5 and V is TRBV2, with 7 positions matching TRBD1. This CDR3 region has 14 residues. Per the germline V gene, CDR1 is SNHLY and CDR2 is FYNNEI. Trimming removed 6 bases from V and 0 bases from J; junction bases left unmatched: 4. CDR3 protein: CASSLGQHQETQYF. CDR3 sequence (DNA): TGTGCCAGCAGCCTGGGACAGCACCAAGAGACCCAGTACTTC.

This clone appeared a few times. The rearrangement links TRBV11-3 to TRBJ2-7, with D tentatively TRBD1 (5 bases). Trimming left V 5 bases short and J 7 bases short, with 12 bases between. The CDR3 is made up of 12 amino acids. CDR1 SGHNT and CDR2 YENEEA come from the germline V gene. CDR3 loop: CASSPGQGEQYF. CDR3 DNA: TGTGCCAGCAGCCCAGGACAAGGGGAGCAGTACTTC.

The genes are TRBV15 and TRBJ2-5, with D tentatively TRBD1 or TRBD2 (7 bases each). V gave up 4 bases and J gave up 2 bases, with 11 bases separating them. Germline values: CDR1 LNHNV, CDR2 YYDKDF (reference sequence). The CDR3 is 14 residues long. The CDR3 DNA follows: TGTGCCACCAGCACAGGGGGGGGACAAGAGACCCAGTACTTC. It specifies CATSTGGGQETQYF.

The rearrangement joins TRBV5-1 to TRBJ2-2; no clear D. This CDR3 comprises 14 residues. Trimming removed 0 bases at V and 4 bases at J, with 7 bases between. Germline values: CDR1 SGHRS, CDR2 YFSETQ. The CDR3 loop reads CASSLAFSTGELFF. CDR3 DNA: TGCGCCAGCAGCTTGGCCTTCAGCACCGGGGAGCTGTTTTTT.

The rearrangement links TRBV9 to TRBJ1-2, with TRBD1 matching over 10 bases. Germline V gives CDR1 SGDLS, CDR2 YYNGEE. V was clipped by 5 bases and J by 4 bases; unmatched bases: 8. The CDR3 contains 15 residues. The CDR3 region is CASRRGQGGAYGYTF. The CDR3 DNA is TGTGCCAGCAGGCGAGGACAGGGGGGGGCCTATGGCTACACCTTC. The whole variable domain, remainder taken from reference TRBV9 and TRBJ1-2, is DSGVTQTPKHLITATGQRVTLRCSPRSGDLSVYWYQQSLDQGLQFLIQYYNGEERAKGNILERFSAQQFPDLHSELNLSSLELGDSALYFCASRRGQGGAYGYTFGSGTRLTVV.

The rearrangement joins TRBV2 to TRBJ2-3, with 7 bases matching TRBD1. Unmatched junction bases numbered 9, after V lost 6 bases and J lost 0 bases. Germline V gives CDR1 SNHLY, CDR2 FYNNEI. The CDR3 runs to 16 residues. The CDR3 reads CASSLSPGGSTDTQYF. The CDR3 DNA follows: TGTGCCAGCAGCCTTTCTCCAGGGGGTAGCACAGATACGCAGTATTTT.